The 15 T cell receptor beta chains below were found in one sample sequenced in a study of tumor-infiltrating lymphocytes in primary liver carcinoma. From 500 ng of total RNA, TCR beta-specific cDNA was reverse-transcribed using a constant-region primer. Construction of TCR beta libraries relied on three successive nested multiplex PCR rounds employing slightly modified ARM-PCR. Each of the first two PCR rounds ran approximately 9 cycles with TRBV1-TRBV30 forward and C-beta reverse primers. TCRdb used MiXCR to reprocess the multiplex PCR reads, holding one entry per CDR3 protein. The sample contains roughly 330,000 distinct CDR3 sequences, approximately 64% of which appear only once. Unsorted whole blood served as the source of blood RNA, and germline DNA was extracted as well. The source material was peripheral blood. The receptor source for this set is a middle-aged man with primary liver carcinoma and hepatitis B virus infection.

This clonotype was seen a handful of times. This chain connects TRBV11-2 to TRBJ1-1, with D unresolved. Trimming took 1 base from V and 2 from J, leaving 11 bases between them. Germline assignment: CDR1 SGHAT and CDR2 FQNNGV. The CDR3 has 15 residues. This CDR3 is CASSLGPRINTEAFF. The DNA of the CDR3 is TGTGCCAGCAGCTTAGGACCAAGAATTAACACTGAAGCTTTCTTT.

This clonotype was recorded a few times. This chain joins TRBV7-9 and TRBJ2-1; 10 bases line up with TRBD2. The J segment lost 4 bases and the V segment lost 5 bases, leaving 11 bases of the junction unmatched. The CDR3 spans 17 residues. In germline, CDR1 is SEHNR, CDR2 FQNEAQ (reference sequence). The CDR3 DNA reads TGTGCCAGCAGCCCACCCTTTACTAGCGGGGAATACAATGAGCAGTTCTTC. This gives the protein CASSPPFTSGEYNEQFF.

This clonotype was counted many times. The gene calls are TRBV6-2 or TRBV6-3 and TRBJ2-7, with D possibly being TRBD2 (7 bases). Germline CDR1 MNHEY, CDR2 SVGEGT. This CDR3 spans 13 amino acids. V dropped 7 bases and J dropped 0 bases, with 10 bases sitting between them. CDR3 nucleotide sequence: TGTGCCAGCAAGGGGGGGAGCTCCTACGAGCAGTACTTC. It translates to CASKGGSSYEQYF.

This clonotype appeared many times. This chain connects TRBV11-2 to TRBJ2-5, with D tentatively TRBD1 (6 bases). The CDR3 loop spans 16 amino acids. CDR1 SGHAT and CDR2 FQNNGV come from the germline V gene. V was cut by 0 bases and J by 4 bases, with 15 bases left in between. The CDR3 bases are TGTGCCAGCAGCTTAGACCCCAGGGGCGGAGGAGAGACCCAGTACTTC. Translation gives CASSLDPRGGGETQYF. The whole variable domain, filled in from reference TRBV11-2 and TRBJ2-5, reads EAGVAQSPRYKIIEKRQSVAFWCNPISGHATLYWYQQILGQGPKLLIQFQNNGVVDDSQLPKDRFSAERLKGVDSTLKIQPAKLEDSAVYLCASSLDPRGGGETQYFGPGTRLLVL.

With regard to this clonotype: A clone one base away is much larger, so this may be a read error. The chain uses TRBV4-1 and TRBJ1-6; D perhaps matches TRBD1 (6 bases). The V gene's germline CDR1 is MGHRA and CDR2 YSYEKL. The CDR3 length is 14 residues. The CDR3 nucleotides are TGCGTCAGCAGTCCCTTAGGGGGTAATTCACCCCTCCACTTT. Residues: CVSSPLGGNSPLHF.

Note on this clonotype: The junction does not match germline at one end; this may be a read error. The chain uses TRBV6-1 and TRBJ2-3; possibly TRBD2 for D (6 bases). Germline V gene lookup returns CDR1 MNHNS and CDR2 SASEGT. This CDR3 has 13 residues. The CDR3 spells CGSRRDELDTQYF. Written as DNA, the CDR3 is TGTGGCAGCAGGCGGGACGAGTTGGATACGCAGTATTTT.

Points on this clonotype: Because the CDR3's place on the DNA is in doubt, the DNA is left out and the CDR3 is given as listed by TCRdb. The V call is TRBV11-3, the J call TRBJ2-6. The CDR3 extends over 16 residues, inclusive of both ends. In germline, CDR1 is SGHNT, CDR2 YENEEA. CDR3 sequence: CASSSGVGPGANILTF.

For this clonotype: Possible read error: a much larger clone is one base away. V usage is TRBV6-5 and J usage is TRBJ2-3; 9 nucleotides agree with TRBD2. V gave up 5 bases and J gave up 0 bases; unmatched junction bases: 3. Germline V lookup: CDR1 MNHEY, CDR2 SVGAGI. The CDR3 totals 15 residues. CDR3 amino acids: CASSVLAGSTDTQYF. In DNA, the CDR3 is TGTGCCAGCAGTGTTCTAGCGGGAAGCACAGATACGCAGTATTTT.

This clonotype appeared once. Possible read error: a much larger clone is one base away. The genes are TRBV6-6 and TRBJ2-6, with D unclear. The germline V gene encodes CDR1 MNHNY and CDR2 SVGAGI (reference sequence). The germline V and J ends were trimmed by 8 bases and 2 bases, with 13 bases remaining between them. The CDR3 contains 15 residues. CDR3: CASGDLMAGANVLTF. The CDR3 nucleotides read TGTGCCAGCGGAGACCTGATGGCTGGGGCCAACGTCCTGACTTTC.

Note on this clonotype: A much larger clone sits a single nucleotide away, making a read error possible. The chain couples TRBV6-6 to TRBJ1-5; no definite D call. Germline CDR1 reads MNHNY; CDR2 reads SVGAGI (reference sequence). V was clipped by 0 bases and J by 15 bases, with 12 bases between them. The CDR3 runs to 12 residues. CDR3 nucleotide sequence: TGTGCCAGCAGTTACTCTTCCCGATCTTGGCATTTT. Amino acid sequence: CASSYSSRSWHF.

Remarks on this clonotype: A read error may account for a junction end that differs from germline. This sequence joins TRBV11-2 and TRBJ2-7; maybe TRBD2 (5 bases). Germline V gene sequence: CDR1 SGHAT, CDR2 FQNNGV. The CDR3 consists of 14 residues. The CDR3 reads CASSLGGEAYEQYF. In DNA form, the CDR3 reads TGTGCCAGCAGTTTAGGAGGAGAGGCCTACGAGCAGTACTTC.

This clonotype was recorded at least ten times. This sequence joins TRBV5-6 and TRBJ2-2, with no clear D. The CDR3 is 16 residues long. V lost 0 bases and J lost 0, with 9 bases in between. Germline V gene data show CDR1 as SGHDT and CDR2 as YYEEEE. The CDR3 protein is CASSLETAPNTGELFF. CDR3 in DNA: TGTGCCAGCAGCTTGGAGACTGCACCGAACACCGGGGAGCTGTTTTTT.

This clonotype was counted once. This may stem from a read error, because a much larger clone lies one nucleotide away. V and J are TRBV4-2 and TRBJ2-1; D might be TRBD1 (5 bases). Germline CDR1 and CDR2: LGHNA and YNFKEQ. The CDR3 sequence is 17 residues long. Trimming took off 3 bases at V and 6 bases at J, with 21 bases between the two ends. The CDR3 nucleotides read TGTGCCAGCAGCCAGGATGGCGGAGCAGGGATAGGCAATGAGCAGTTCTTC. Residues: CASSQDGGAGIGNEQFF.

As concerns this clonotype: One base away lies a much larger clone, so this may be a sequencing read error. The gene calls are TRBV29-1 and TRBJ1-2; tentative D call: TRBD1 (5 bases). V gave up 2 bases and J gave up 8 bases, with 12 bases separating them. CDR3 length: 12 residues. Germline loops: CDR1 SQVTM, CDR2 ANQGSEA. CDR3 region: CSVELRARGYTF. Written as DNA, the CDR3 is TGCAGCGTTGAACTCAGGGCGCGGGGCTACACCTTC.

With regard to this clonotype: A single base separates this from a much larger clone, so it may be a read error. Because the CDR3 is missing its conserved closing phenylalanine or tryptophan, this is likely a read error. The chain has TRBV4-1 and TRBJ2-7; D ambiguous. The CDR3 contains 13 residues. V lost 4 bases to trimming and J lost 4 bases, with 11 bases between them. CDR1 and CDR2 from the germline V gene are MGHRA and YSYEKL. CDR3 sequence (DNA): TGCGCCAGCAGCCGTTCCCAAAATTACGAGCAGTACTCC. This encodes CASSRSQNYEQYS.